These 27 T cell receptor beta chains came from one sample sequenced in a study of blood T cell repertoires in COVID-19. The repertoire was sequenced with immunoSEQ multiplex PCR; TCRdb's copy has only in-frame clones and lacks some. Of around 77,000 clones listed, more than 75% are singletons. Sequencing was performed on peripheral blood. These receptors all stem from a human donor in a cohort sampled during active COVID-19.

The rearrangement links TRBV7-8 to TRBJ1-1; D is unclear. In germline, CDR1 is SGHVS, CDR2 FQNEAQ. The CDR3 covers 14 residues. V lost 1 base, J lost 2 bases, and 8 bases lay in between. CDR3 DNA: TGTGCCAGCAGCTTAGGAGGGTTAAACACTGAAGCTTTCTTT. The encoded protein is CASSLGGLNTEAFF.

The rearrangement uses TRBV5-1 and TRBJ2-5; possible D gene TRBD1, 5 bases. V lost 4 bases to trimming and J lost 8 bases, with 18 bases between them. The CDR3 covers 14 residues. Germline CDR1 is SGHRS and CDR2 is YFSETQ. CDR3 amino acids: CASSPDSQTSTQYF. In nucleotides, the CDR3 is TGCGCCAGCAGCCCCGACAGCCAGACTTCTACCCAGTACTTC.

V gene TRBV19 combines with J gene TRBJ1-1, with D possibly matching TRBD1 (5 bases). CDR1 LNHDA and CDR2 SQIVND come from the germline V gene (reference sequence). This CDR3 comprises 13 residues. Trimming stripped 9 bases from V and 4 bases from J, with 15 bases between. CDR3 nucleotide sequence: TGTGCCAGCCCCCCTCCGGGGGGCACTGAAGCTTTCTTT. This codes for CASPPPGGTEAFF.

V usage is TRBV30 and J usage is TRBJ1-2; 9 bases line up with TRBD1. J was trimmed by 9 bases and V by 8 bases; bases with no gene match: 19. Per germline, CDR1 GTSNPN and CDR2 SVGIG (reference sequence). This CDR3 contains 15 residues. This CDR3 reads CAGQDRGRSSRSYTF. CDR3 DNA sequence: TGTGCCGGCCAGGACAGGGGTCGGAGTTCAAGGAGCTACACCTTC.

The chain carries TRBV5-1 and TRBJ1-1; D is perhaps TRBD1 (5 bases). V was shortened by 2 bases and J by 1 base, with 9 bases between the two germline ends. CDR1 is SGHRS, CDR2 YFSETQ, per germline. The CDR3 extends over 14 amino acids. Here the CDR3 reads CASSFLDRNTEAFF. The DNA for the CDR3 is TGCGCCAGCAGCTTCCTCGACAGGAACACTGAAGCTTTCTTT.

The chain joins TRBV12-3 or TRBV12-4 to TRBJ1-3, with TRBD1 matching over 10 bases. The CDR3 sequence is 13 residues long. With 6 bases clipped from V and 7 bases from J, the junction kept 3 bases outside the gene matches. The CDR3 here is CASRRTGGNTIYF. The CDR3 coding sequence is TGTGCCAGCAGGCGGACAGGGGGGAACACCATATATTTT.

This clone came up a few times. The genes are TRBV29-1 and TRBJ2-2; 9 bases align to TRBD1. The J segment lost 4 bases and the V segment lost 5 bases, leaving 11 bases of the junction unmatched. Germline V lookup: CDR1 SQVTM, CDR2 ANQGSEA. CDR3 length equals 16 residues. The CDR3 spells CSVPRGTGTGTGELFF. In DNA form, the CDR3 reads TGCAGCGTTCCTCGGGGGACAGGGACGGGCACCGGGGAGCTGTTTTTT.

The DNA of the CDR3 is TGTGCCAGTAGTATTGGGACTAGCGGCACCTACGAGCAGTACTTC. Amino acid sequence: CASSIGTSGTYEQYF. This chain joins TRBV19 and TRBJ2-7, with 11 bases fitting TRBD2. This CDR3 contains 15 residues. V was pared by 3 bases and J by 2 bases, with 3 bases of the junction left unmatched. Germline V CDR1 and CDR2: LNHDA, SQIVND (reference sequence).

The chain is built from TRBV30 and TRBJ2-7, with TRBD2 matching 9 bases. The V segment lost 0 bases and the J segment 5 bases; nucleotides outside the gene matches: 5. The CDR3 runs to 14 residues. The germline CDR1 and CDR2 sequences are GTSNPN and SVGIG (reference sequence). CDR3 in DNA: TGTGCCTGGAGTGTATTAGCGGGGGCCAACGAGCAGTACTTC. This sequence encodes CAWSVLAGANEQYF.

The chain combines TRBV13 with TRBJ2-5; D not resolved. This CDR3 contains 12 residues. V was cut by 3 bases and J by 5 bases, with 7 bases left in between. Per the germline V gene, CDR1 is PRHDT and CDR2 is FYEKMQ (reference sequence). CDR3 amino acids: CASSFSSETQYF. The CDR3 DNA reads TGTGCCAGCAGCTTTTCTTCGGAGACCCAGTACTTC.

CDR3 loop: CASSIRGGRSSSYEQYF. Written as DNA, the CDR3 is TGTGCCAGTAGTATCCGAGGGGGCCGAAGTTCTTCCTACGAGCAGTACTTC. The chain is built from TRBV19 and TRBJ2-7; 7 positions agree with TRBD1. CDR1 LNHDA and CDR2 SQIVND come from the germline V gene (reference sequence). CDR3 length: 17 amino acids. J was trimmed by 1 base and V by 3 bases; bases with no gene match: 12.

V usage is TRBV7-2 and J usage is TRBJ2-5, with 9 bases aligning to TRBD1. V trimming: 5 bases; J trimming: 3 bases; junction bases outside the gene matches: 7. Germline CDR1 is SGHTA and CDR2 is FQGNSA. This CDR3 contains 15 residues. CDR3 bases: TGTGCCAGCAGCCTACAGACAGGGGGTAAAGAGACCCAGTACTTC. Translation: CASSLQTGGKETQYF.

CDR3 region: CASSPGQGAYGYTF. The CDR3, as DNA: TGTGCCAGCAGCCCGGGGCAGGGGGCCTATGGCTACACCTTC. The chain is built from TRBV7-9 and TRBJ1-2; TRBD1 matches at 8 bases. The germline V gene encodes CDR1 SEHNR and CDR2 FQNEAQ (reference sequence). Trimming at V came to 5 bases and at J to 4 bases, leaving 6 bases not matched to a gene. The CDR3 consists of 14 residues.

The rearrangement joins TRBV3-1 (or the pseudogene TRBV3-2) to TRBJ1-2; 7 bases map to TRBD1. Looked up from germline, CDR1 is LGHDT and CDR2 is YNNKEL (reference sequence). V dropped 0 bases and J dropped 8; count of bases not matched to a gene: 6. This CDR3 region has 14 residues. The CDR3 reads CASSQEDRARGYTF. CDR3 nucleotides: TGTGCCAGCAGCCAAGAAGACAGGGCAAGAGGCTACACCTTC.

The V gene is TRBV27, the J gene TRBJ2-6; no definite D call. Germline CDR1 reads MNHEY; CDR2 reads SMNVEV (reference sequence). The CDR3 is 15 residues long. Trimming took off 4 bases at V and 2 bases at J, with 9 bases between the two ends. The DNA for the CDR3 is TGTGCCAGCAGTTCCGACACTGCTGGGGCCAACGTCCTGACTTTC. Protein: CASSSDTAGANVLTF.

The chain uses TRBV7-2 and TRBJ2-7; the match to TRBD2 covers 10 bases. CDR3 length equals 15 residues. Germline V gene data show CDR1 as SGHTA and CDR2 as FQGNSA. V dropped 1 base and J dropped 9; count of bases not matched to a gene: 9. CDR3 protein: CASSLETSGPTPQYF. The DNA of the CDR3 is TGTGCCAGCAGCTTAGAGACTAGCGGGCCAACCCCGCAGTACTTC. Combining the CDR3 with reference TRBV7-2 and TRBJ2-7 gives the whole variable domain GAGVSQSPSNKVTEKGKDVELRCDPISGHTALYWYRQSLGQGLEFLIYFQGNSAPDKSGLPSDRFSAERTGGSVSTLTIQRTQQEDSAVYLCASSLETSGPTPQYFGPGTRLTVT.

The chain links TRBV6-5 to TRBJ1-1; D may be TRBD1 (6 bases). The CDR3 is 13 residues long. The V end was cut by 6 bases, the J end by 0 bases, with 8 bases between. Germline V CDR1 and CDR2: MNHEY, SVGAGI. The CDR3 sequence is CASRGQLNTEAFF. CDR3 nucleotides: TGTGCCAGCAGAGGACAGTTGAACACTGAAGCTTTCTTT.

CDR3 nucleotide sequence: TGTGCCAGCCTCAGGGGGCTCCAGAACACTGAAGCTTTCTTT. It yields the protein CASLRGLQNTEAFF. The chain links TRBV2 to TRBJ1-1; 8 nucleotides line up with TRBD1. Trimming took 8 bases from V and 1 from J; bases not matched to a gene: 6. CDR1 and CDR2 from the germline V gene are SNHLY and FYNNEI. This CDR3 is 14 amino acids long.

This clone was seen more than once but under ten times. The V gene is TRBV5-1, the J gene TRBJ1-4; D might be TRBD1 (5 bases). CDR1 SGHRS and CDR2 YFSETQ come from the germline V gene. V was trimmed by 2 bases and J by 3 bases, leaving 11 bases between them. CDR3 length: 15 residues. The CDR3 here is CASSFAGGPNEKLFF. CDR3 nucleotide sequence: TGCGCCAGCAGCTTTGCGGGGGGACCTAATGAAAAACTGTTTTTT.

The chain uses TRBV5-1 and TRBJ2-7; maybe TRBD1 (6 bases). CDR1 and CDR2 (germline): SGHRS, YFSETQ. The CDR3 extends over 15 amino acids. V was cut by 3 bases and J by 5 bases, with 18 bases left in between. The CDR3 DNA is TGCGCCAGCAGCTCCGGACAGCCAGGGGTCCACGAGCAGTACTTC. Translated, it gives CASSSGQPGVHEQYF. The full variable domain, rest sourced from reference TRBV5-1 and TRBJ2-7, is KAGVTQTPRYLIKTRGQQVTLSCSPISGHRSVSWYQQTPGQGLQFLFEYFSETQRNKGNFPGRFSGRQFSNSRSEMNVSTLELGDSALYLCASSSGQPGVHEQYFGPGTRLTVT.

V is TRBV25-1 and J is TRBJ1-2; D perhaps matches TRBD1 (6 bases). CDR1 and CDR2 (germline): MGHDK, SYGVNS. V was shortened by 6 bases and J by 1 base, with 6 bases between the two germline ends. This CDR3 comprises 12 residues. CDR3 amino acids: CASRDSNYGYTF. CDR3 nucleotides: TGTGCCAGCAGGGACAGTAACTATGGCTACACCTTC.

The J gene is TRBJ1-2, the V gene TRBV3-1 (or the pseudogene TRBV3-2); no clear D gene. Between the trimmed V and J ends, which lost 4 bases and 7 bases, there was a span of 16 bases. Germline CDR1 is LGHDT and CDR2 is YNNKEL (reference sequence). This CDR3 contains 14 residues. The CDR3 here is CASSRELGEVGYTF. CDR3 bases: TGTGCCAGCAGCCGAGAACTCGGTGAGGTTGGCTACACCTTC.

J is TRBJ2-2 and V is TRBV27; a possible D gene is TRBD1 (5 bases). V gave up 2 bases and J gave up 0 bases, with 13 bases separating them. This CDR3 is 17 amino acids long. Germline lookup yields CDR1 MNHEY and CDR2 SMNVEV (reference sequence). CDR3 DNA sequence: TGTGCCAGCAGTTTAAGGGCAGAGACAGCGAACACCGGGGAGCTGTTTTTT. It yields the protein CASSLRAETANTGELFF.

J is TRBJ1-2 and V is TRBV19; D is uncertain. With 3 bases removed from V and 8 bases from J, the gap between germline ends came to 19 bases. CDR3 length: 15 residues. CDR1 LNHDA and CDR2 SQIVND come from the germline V gene (reference sequence). CDR3 sequence reads: CASSIRGQIKRGYTF. Here the CDR3 DNA reads TGTGCCAGTAGTATCCGCGGTCAAATCAAAAGGGGCTACACCTTC.

This clone was recorded only once. V usage is TRBV11-2 and J usage is TRBJ2-3; 12 bases align to TRBD2. Germline values: CDR1 SGHAT, CDR2 FQNNGV. Losses at the gene ends were 1 base for V and 7 bases for J; bases not matched to a gene: 6. This CDR3 has 16 residues. DNA of the CDR3: TGTGCCAGCAGCTTAGGCCGCCTAGCGGGGGGGAATACGCAGTATTTT. Translated, it gives CASSLGRLAGGNTQYF.

This rearrangement joins TRBV7-2 to TRBJ1-2; 7 bases are a match to TRBD1. CDR1 is SGHTA and CDR2 is FQGNSA in the germline V gene. The CDR3 totals 14 residues. The J segment lost 8 bases and the V segment lost 2 bases, leaving 8 bases of the junction unmatched. The CDR3 DNA sequence: TGTGCCAGCAGCTTAAGGACGACAGGGTCAGGCTACACCTTC. This sequence encodes CASSLRTTGSGYTF.

The chain links TRBV27 to TRBJ2-7; tentatively, D is TRBD1 (7 bases). Trimming left V 6 bases short and J 2 bases short, with 17 bases between. Germline V gene sequence: CDR1 MNHEY, CDR2 SMNVEV (reference sequence). CDR3 length: 15 residues. This CDR3 is CASSAGQTTTYEQYF. The CDR3 DNA reads TGTGCCAGCAGCGCGGGACAGACTACGACCTACGAGCAGTACTTC.